This T cell receptor beta chain came from a study of response to subunit inactivated influenza vaccine. Findings of the study overall: With each seasonal influenza vaccination, the authors suggested, few new T cells are recruited.

TCRdb passed the RT-PCR reads through MiXCR, listing each CDR3 protein once. The sample shows about 520,000 distinct CDR3 sequences, about 25% of them seen only once. In regard to this clonotype: Its antigen is not identified.

The CDR3 sequence is 11 residues long. The V and J ends lost 0 bases and 2 bases respectively, with 1 base between them. Per germline, CDR1 GTSNPN and CDR2 SVGIG (reference sequence). The source of this sequence is a man aged 50-60 years who received an inactivated influenza vaccine. The material sequenced was CD4+ T cells sorted from PBMCs, taken approximately 5 days after vaccination. The chain uses TRBV30 and TRBJ2-5; D is unresolved. The CDR3 loop is CAWSVQETQYF. The CDR3, as DNA: TGTGCCTGGAGTGTACAAGAGACCCAGTACTTC.